This T cell receptor (beta chain) derives from a study of Ad26.COV2.S vaccination and SARS-CoV-2 variants. Overall study context: Ad26.COV2.S shots went into the muscle once or twice, 56 days apart. Study conclusions and caveats: Analytic work on TCR breadth and depth might have understated the full extent of total T cell responses.

V lost 0 bases, J lost 11 bases, and 9 bases stayed unmatched. The CDR3 loop spans 16 amino acids. Per the germline V gene, CDR1 is LGHNA and CDR2 is YSLEER. Sample treatment: approximately 18 received Ad26.COV2.S at low or high dose, single or two shots; several received placebo; per-sample allocation not given. At day 63 after the first vaccine or placebo injection, samples were drawn. Boston supplied an adult donor aged 18-55 years. A word on this clone: Its antigen remains unknown.

The table came from immunoSEQ multiplex PCR; TCRdb's copy has only in-frame clones and leaves some out. The sample lists some 450,000 clones; 90% were seen once. The clonotype was recovered from a person between 18 and 60 years old who received the Ad26.COV2.S COVID-19 vaccine or a placebo. The J gene is TRBJ1-5, the V gene TRBV4-3; TRBD1 matches at 11 bases. The starting material was peripheral blood, obtained in a trial of Ad26.COV2.S vaccine versus placebo. In nucleotides, the CDR3 is TGCGCCAGCAGCCAAGATGTTGGGACAGGGGGGAGAGCCCAGCATTTT. It specifies CASSQDVGTGGRAQHF.